This TCR beta chain is from a study of blood T cell repertoires in COVID-19. In the study overall: Nucleic acid was either cDNA or gDNA, and it came from T cells, B-cell-depleted T cells, or PBMCs.

Germline-derived CDR1 and CDR2 are MNHNS and SASEGT. V shed 3 bases, J shed 5 bases, and the junction held 6 bases outside the gene matches. The CDR3 contains 15 residues. Authors' data handling: Cell counts per sample came from amplifying reference gene primers. Here immunoSEQ multiplex PCR was the method, and the copy in TCRdb shows in-frame clones only, minus some. That table is the source of V, J and clone size, and D and trimming were worked out from the DNA. Of some 190,000 clones listed, 89% are singletons. The chain carries TRBV6-1 and TRBJ2-3, with 9 bases lining up with TRBD2. This clonotype was sampled from a woman in her 40s with acute COVID-19. The sample was PBMCs or T cells enriched from blood (not recorded which). The CDR3 DNA reads as TGTGCCAGCAGTGACAGCGGGGGGCATGGAGATACGCAGTATTTT. It codes for CASSDSGGHGDTQYF.